This T cell receptor (beta chain) was captured in a study of T cell responses to AZD1222 COVID-19 vaccine. In the case of this clone: Its specificity is not known.

Study results and caveats: Only 6 or 7 people who got AZD1222 tested seropositive at baseline. Clonal diversity was possibly underestimated, and white British individuals and females predominated among donors.

Germline loops: CDR1 GTSNPN, CDR2 SVGIG (reference sequence). The trim removed 3 bases at V and 5 bases at J, leaving 4 bases unmatched. The CDR3 runs to 13 residues. Combined were second doses at about 4 or about 12 weeks. Assay used: immunoSEQ multiplex PCR; TCRdb lists only in-frame clones, some missing. Among 110,000 to 150,000 clones listed, approximately 90% were seen once. Source: peripheral blood, taken 28 days after the second AZD1222 dose. This clonotype originated in an adult who received the AZD1222 COVID-19 vaccine. The genes are TRBV30 and TRBJ2-3; 8 bases are shared with TRBD2. CDR3 coding DNA: TGTGCCTGGAGCGGGGGGGCAAGAGATACGCAGTATTTT. It codes for CAWSGGARDTQYF.